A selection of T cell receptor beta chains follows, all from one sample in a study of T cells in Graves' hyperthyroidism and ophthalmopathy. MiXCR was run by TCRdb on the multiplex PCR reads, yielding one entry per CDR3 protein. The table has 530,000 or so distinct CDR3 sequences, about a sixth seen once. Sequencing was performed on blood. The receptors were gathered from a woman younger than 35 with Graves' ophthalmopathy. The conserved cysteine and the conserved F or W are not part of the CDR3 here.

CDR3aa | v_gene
ASSRISGGQETQY | TRBV3-1
ASSLGRIGGGTQETQY | TRBV5-8
AWSDRYEQY | TRBV30
ACQDSHDQPQH | TRBV30
AISEMGASSYNSPLH | TRBV10-3
ASSRTVYEQY | TRBV3-1
SASLSLAGVQF | TRBV20-1
SVARRGAYTEAF | TRBV29-1
ASSLGQGAFDEKLF | TRBV5-1
ASKQGNNQPQH | TRBV6-1
SVRLSYTDTQY | TRBV29-1
ASSLGHRSGNTIY | TRBV5-8
SARDLSAPNRDRGIQETQY | TRBV20-1
ASSFLPDRGLADTQY | TRBV7-9
ASSLLSSVEQF | TRBV28
ASSTGLAGYNEQF | TRBV19
ASSSLGTTYYEQY | TRBV5-1
ASRATGRDGYT | TRBV2
ASSYSGREDEQF | TRBV6-2/TRBV6-3
SARLGVPDTEAF | TRBV20-1
ATSDFLASGSHEQF | TRBV24-1
ASSRGAYGYT | TRBV28
ASSRELAGEAGELF | TRBV3-1
ASSNLRKNYGYT | TRBV6-1
ASERLAGAYNEQF | TRBV2
ASSPGTESYT | TRBV28
AISVSDTQY | TRBV10-3
ASKTGEGAINQPQH | TRBV27
ASSYTGPRGKLF | TRBV7-9
ASSYVVGAGGNTIY | TRBV6-6
AWGRVSYEQY | TRBV30
AWGHRDRGNSPLH | TRBV30
ASSMEGGVTGANVLT | TRBV19
ASSLERDPYEQY | TRBV28
SDRSANSPLH | TRBV20-1
ASSVRGQPAYGYT | TRBV27
ASTLAVEAF | TRBV10-1
SAGQGVFLNSPLH | TRBV20-1
ASSLVGDFPEQF | TRBV5-1
ASSIGGQTYSPLH | TRBV19
ASSLADSGTQY | TRBV5-1